This T cell receptor (beta chain) was sequenced for a study of shared T cell receptors in the human thymus. Using immunoSEQ multiplex PCR, the repertoire was profiled, and TCRdb retains in-frame clones only, with some absent. The sample holds hundreds of thousands of clones, roughly 90% seen once. Trimming stripped 5 bases from V and 5 bases from J, with 16 bases between. Germline assignment: CDR1 LNHDA and CDR2 SQIVND (reference sequence). This CDR3 contains 15 residues. The data were also submitted as part of a second study, on human thymus T cells.

This sequence joins TRBV19 and TRBJ2-1; no definite D call. The TCR comes from a boy in the first two years of life with a congenital heart defect. The sequenced sample consisted of thymocytes. The CDR3 reads CASSPHGDPDNEQFF. The CDR3 DNA follows: TGTGCCAGTAGTCCCCACGGAGACCCCGACAATGAGCAGTTCTTC.